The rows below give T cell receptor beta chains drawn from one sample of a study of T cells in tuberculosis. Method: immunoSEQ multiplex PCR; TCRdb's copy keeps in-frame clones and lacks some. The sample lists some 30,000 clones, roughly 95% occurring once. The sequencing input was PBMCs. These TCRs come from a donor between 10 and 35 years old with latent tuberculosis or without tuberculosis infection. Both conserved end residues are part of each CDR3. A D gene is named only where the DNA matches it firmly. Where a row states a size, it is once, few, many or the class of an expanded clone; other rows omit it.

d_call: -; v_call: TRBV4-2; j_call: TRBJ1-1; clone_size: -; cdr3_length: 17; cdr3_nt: TGTGCCAGCAGCCAAGATGGGGAGGATTTGAGGAACACTGAAGCTTTCTTT; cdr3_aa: CASSQDGEDLRNTEAFF
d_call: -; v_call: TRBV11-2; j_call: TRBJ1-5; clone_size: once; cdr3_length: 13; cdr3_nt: TGTGCCAGCAGCCCTTTGGGAGGTCAGCCCCAGCATTTT; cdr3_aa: CASSPLGGQPQHF
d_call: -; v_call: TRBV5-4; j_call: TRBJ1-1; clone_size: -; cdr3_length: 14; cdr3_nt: TGTGCCAGCAGCTTGGGTCTAGCGAACACTGAAGCTTTCTTT; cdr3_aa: CASSLGLANTEAFF
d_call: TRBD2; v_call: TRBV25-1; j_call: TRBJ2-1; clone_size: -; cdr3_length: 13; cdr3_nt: TGTGCCAGTGTAGCGGGATTGGACAATGAGCAGTTCTTC; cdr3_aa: CASVAGLDNEQFF
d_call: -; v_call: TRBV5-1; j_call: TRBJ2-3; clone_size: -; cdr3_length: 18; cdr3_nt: TGCGCCAGCAGCCCTATTAAACTTCCGTTCCCGAGTGAAGATACGCAGTATTTT; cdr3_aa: CASSPIKLPFPSEDTQYF
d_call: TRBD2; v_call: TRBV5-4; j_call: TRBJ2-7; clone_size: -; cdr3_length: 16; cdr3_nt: TGTGCCAGCAGCTTGGGCGGGAGGGCCCGGACCTACGAGCAGTACTTC; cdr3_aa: CASSLGGRARTYEQYF
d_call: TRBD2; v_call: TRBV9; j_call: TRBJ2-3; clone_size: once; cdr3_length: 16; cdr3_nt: TGTGCCAGCAGCGGATTAGCGGGAACCTTCACAGATACGCAGTATTTT; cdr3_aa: CASSGLAGTFTDTQYF
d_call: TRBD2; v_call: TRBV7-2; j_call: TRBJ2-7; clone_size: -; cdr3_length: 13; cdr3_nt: TGTGCCAGCAGCGTCGGGGGGTCCTACGAGCAGTACTTC; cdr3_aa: CASSVGGSYEQYF
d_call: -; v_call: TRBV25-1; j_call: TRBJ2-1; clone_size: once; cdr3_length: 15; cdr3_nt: TGTGCCAGCAGTGAATGGACTCGCCCTTACAATGAGCAGTTCTTC; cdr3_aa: CASSEWTRPYNEQFF
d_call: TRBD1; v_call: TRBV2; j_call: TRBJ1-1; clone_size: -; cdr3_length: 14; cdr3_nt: TGTGCCAGCACCGGACAGGGAGTGAACACTGAAGCTTTCTTT; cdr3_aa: CASTGQGVNTEAFF
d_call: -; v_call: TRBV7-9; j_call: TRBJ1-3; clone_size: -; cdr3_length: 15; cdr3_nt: TGTGCCAGCAGCCCCCCGGGGGGACGCGGAAACACCATATATTTT; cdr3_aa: CASSPPGGRGNTIYF
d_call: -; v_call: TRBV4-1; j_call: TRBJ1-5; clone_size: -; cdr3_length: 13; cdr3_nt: TGCGCCAGCAGCCAAGAACCTCGGCAGCCCCAGCATTTT; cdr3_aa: CASSQEPRQPQHF
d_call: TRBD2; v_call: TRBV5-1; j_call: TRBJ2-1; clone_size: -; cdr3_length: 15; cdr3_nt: TGCGCCAGCAGCTTGGGGACTAGCGGTTACAATGAGCAGTTCTTC; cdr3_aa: CASSLGTSGYNEQFF
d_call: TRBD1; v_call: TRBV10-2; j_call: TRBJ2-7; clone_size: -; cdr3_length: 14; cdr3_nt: TGCGCCAGCATCGATAATACAGGGGTCCGCGAGCAGTACTTC; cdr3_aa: CASIDNTGVREQYF
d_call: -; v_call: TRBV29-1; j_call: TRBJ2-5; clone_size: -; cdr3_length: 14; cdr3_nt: TGCAGCGTCCGGGGACTTAAAGACCGGGAGACCCAGTACTTC; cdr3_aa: CSVRGLKDRETQYF
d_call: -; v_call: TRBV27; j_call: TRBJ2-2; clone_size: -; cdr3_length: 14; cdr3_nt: TGTGCCAGCAGTTTACGAGGGTTCCCCGGGGAGCTGTTTTTT; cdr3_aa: CASSLRGFPGELFF
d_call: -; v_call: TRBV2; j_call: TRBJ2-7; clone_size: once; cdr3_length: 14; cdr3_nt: TGTGCCAGCAGTCCTCCGGGACAAGGGACGGAGCAGTACTTC; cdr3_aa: CASSPPGQGTEQYF
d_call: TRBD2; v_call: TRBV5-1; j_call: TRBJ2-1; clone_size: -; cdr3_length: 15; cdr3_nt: TGCGCCAGCACTCGGACGGCGGGAGCCTACAATGAGCAGTTCTTC; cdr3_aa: CASTRTAGAYNEQFF
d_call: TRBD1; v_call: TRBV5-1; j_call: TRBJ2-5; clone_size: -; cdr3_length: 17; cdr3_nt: TGCGCCAGCAGCTTGGTGGTCGTGACAGGGGGCTTGGAGACCCAGTACTTC; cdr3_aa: CASSLVVVTGGLETQYF
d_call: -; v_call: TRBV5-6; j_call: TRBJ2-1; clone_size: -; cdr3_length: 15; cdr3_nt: TGTGCCAGCAGCGAATCCCGGGACTCCCTCGATGAGCAGTTCTTC; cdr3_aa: CASSESRDSLDEQFF
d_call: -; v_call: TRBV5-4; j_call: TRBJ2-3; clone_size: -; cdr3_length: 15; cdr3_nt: TGTGCCAGCAGCTTACAGGGCATCCCCACAGATACGCAGTATTTT; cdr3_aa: CASSLQGIPTDTQYF
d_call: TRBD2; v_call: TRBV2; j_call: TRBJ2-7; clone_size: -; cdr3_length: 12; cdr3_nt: TGTGCCAGCAGTGTGGGACTAGCGGAGCAGTACTTC; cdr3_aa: CASSVGLAEQYF
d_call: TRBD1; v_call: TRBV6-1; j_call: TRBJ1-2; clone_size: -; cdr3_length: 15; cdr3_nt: TGTGCCAGCAGTGCCGGGACAGGGGGCGCTTATGGCTACACCTTC; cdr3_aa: CASSAGTGGAYGYTF
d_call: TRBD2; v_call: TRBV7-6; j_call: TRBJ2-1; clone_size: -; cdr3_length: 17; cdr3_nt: TGTGCCAGCAGCCCAACCACGCGGGGGAATCTTAACAATGAGCAGTTCTTC; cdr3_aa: CASSPTTRGNLNNEQFF
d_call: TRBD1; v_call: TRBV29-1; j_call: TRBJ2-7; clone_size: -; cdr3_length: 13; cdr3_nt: TGCAGCGTTGAAGTTGGGACAGGGAGGGAGCAGTACTTC; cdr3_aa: CSVEVGTGREQYF
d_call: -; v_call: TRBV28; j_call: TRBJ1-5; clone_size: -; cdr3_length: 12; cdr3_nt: TGTGCCAGCAATACCCAGGGTGAGACCCAGCATTTT; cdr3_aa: CASNTQGETQHF
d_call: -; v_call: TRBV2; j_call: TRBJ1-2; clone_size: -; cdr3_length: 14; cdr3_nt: TGTGCCAGCAGTTCGACAGCCGCTAACTATGGCTACACCTTC; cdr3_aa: CASSSTAANYGYTF
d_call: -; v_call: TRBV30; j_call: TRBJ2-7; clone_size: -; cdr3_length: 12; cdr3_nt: TGTGCCTGGAGGGGGGGTAGCTACGAGCAGTACTTC; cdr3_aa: CAWRGGSYEQYF
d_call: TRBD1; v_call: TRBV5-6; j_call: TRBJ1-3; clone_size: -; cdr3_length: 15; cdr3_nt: TGTGCCAGCAGCGAACAGGGGGCGCATGGAAACACCATATATTTT; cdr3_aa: CASSEQGAHGNTIYF
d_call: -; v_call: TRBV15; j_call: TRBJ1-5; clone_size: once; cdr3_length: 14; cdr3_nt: TGTGCCACCAGCAGAGGGGGGCATGATCAGCCCCAGCATTTT; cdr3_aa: CATSRGGHDQPQHF
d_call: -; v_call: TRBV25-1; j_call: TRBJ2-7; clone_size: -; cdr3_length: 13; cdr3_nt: TGTGCCAGCAGTGCAGGCACCACCTACGAGCAGTACTTC; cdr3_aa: CASSAGTTYEQYF
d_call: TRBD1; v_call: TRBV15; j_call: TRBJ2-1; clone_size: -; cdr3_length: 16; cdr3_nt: TGTGCCACCAGCAGAGGACAGGGGAGAAGTCTGAATGAGCAGTTCTTC; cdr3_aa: CATSRGQGRSLNEQFF
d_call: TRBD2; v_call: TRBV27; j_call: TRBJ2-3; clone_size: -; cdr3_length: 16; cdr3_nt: TGTGCCAGCAGTTTAACTAGCGGACCTAGGGCAGATACGCAGTATTTT; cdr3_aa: CASSLTSGPRADTQYF
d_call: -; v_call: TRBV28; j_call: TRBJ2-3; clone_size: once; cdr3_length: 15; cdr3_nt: TGTGCCAGCAGTTTGAGGAAGACTAGCACAGATACGCAGTATTTT; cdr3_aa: CASSLRKTSTDTQYF
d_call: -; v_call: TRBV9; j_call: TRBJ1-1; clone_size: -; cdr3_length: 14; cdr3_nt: TGTGCCAGCAGCTATGTAGCAACTAACACTGAAGCTTTCTTT; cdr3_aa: CASSYVATNTEAFF
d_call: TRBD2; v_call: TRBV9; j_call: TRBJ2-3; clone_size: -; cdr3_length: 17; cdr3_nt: TGTGCCAGCAGCGTAGCCCCCGGGACTACCAGCACAGATACGCAGTATTTT; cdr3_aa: CASSVAPGTTSTDTQYF